This TCR beta chain is from a study of cytomegalovirus exposure and HLA in healthy donors. Study overall: Falling in the Caucasian-associated ancestry cluster were 80% to 85% of under 450 genotyped donors.

V was clipped by 4 bases and J by 6 bases, with 13 bases between them. Per the germline V gene, CDR1 is SGHTA and CDR2 is FQGTGA. This CDR3 contains 14 residues. Amplification used 60 Vbeta primers and 13 Jbeta primers. Source study methods: The authors later counted 75 million to 90 million unique TCR beta chains, some 10 million of them shared. Sequencing was performed with immunoSEQ multiplex PCR; in TCRdb, only in-frame clones are kept and a portion is missing. The DNA gave D and trimming, while V, J and clone size come from that table. The table lists 95,000 to 150,000 clones, 80% of them singletons. This clone was picked up a small number of times. What it binds is not known. General study results and limits: TCR association rates varied by HLA locus in a later analysis, with DRB1 highest and HLA-C lowest. As a later analysis showed, a missense DCLRE1C variant was linked to trimming of TCR beta V- and J-genes.

The specimen sequenced was PBMCs. The gene calls are TRBV7-3 and TRBJ2-1, with D hard to call. The clonotype comes from a man between 50 and 59 years old in good health and CMV-seronegative. The CDR3 spells CASSSPVVGNEQFF. The DNA for the CDR3 is TGTGCCAGCAGCTCCCCTGTAGTCGGCAATGAGCAGTTCTTC.